These 20 T cell receptor beta chains were all obtained from the same sample, sequenced in a study of T cell repertoires in cytomegalovirus infection. TCRdb reanalysed the reads using MiXCR and keeps one entry per CDR3 protein. The sample records roughly 230,000 distinct CDR3 sequences, approximately 7% being singletons. The sample was PBMCs. These receptor sequences come from a human donor in good health (CMV status not recorded). Some clones in this sample may be carry-over from other donors' samples.

This clonotype was recorded at least ten times. V gene TRBV6-2 or TRBV6-3 combines with J gene TRBJ1-5; D ambiguous. V lost 2 bases to trimming and J lost 5 bases, with 10 bases between them. The CDR3 extends over 14 amino acids. CDR1 MNHEY and CDR2 SVGEGT come from the germline V gene. The CDR3 loop is CASSYVQWDQPQHF. DNA for the CDR3: TGTGCCAGCAGTTACGTCCAGTGGGATCAGCCCCAGCATTTT.

This clonotype was picked up many times. The chain uses TRBV20-1 and TRBJ2-5; the match to TRBD2 covers 8 bases. Germline V gives CDR1 DFQATT, CDR2 SNEGSKA (reference sequence). The CDR3 contains 14 residues. The J segment lost 1 base and the V segment lost 2 bases, leaving 3 bases of the junction unmatched. The CDR3 DNA follows: TGCAGTGCTAGACCGGCGGGGGGCCAAGAGACCCAGTACTTC. It translates to CSARPAGGQETQYF.

This clonotype was recorded at least ten times. This rearrangement joins TRBV6-1 to TRBJ1-6; 8 nucleotides line up with TRBD1. Trimming cost V 5 bases and J 10 bases; bases outside gene matches: 7. Germline V lookup: CDR1 MNHNS, CDR2 SASEGT. This CDR3 is built from 14 residues. As DNA, the CDR3 is TGTGCCAGCAGTCCCGACAGGGGTGACTCACCCCTCCACTTT. Residues: CASSPDRGDSPLHF.

This clonotype was observed many times. This chain uses TRBV7-8 with TRBJ2-2, with D unclear. Trimming removed 5 bases at V and 0 bases at J, with 10 bases between. Germline V lookup: CDR1 SGHVS, CDR2 FQNEAQ. The CDR3 totals 15 residues. CDR3 sequence: CASSPLHANTGELFF. CDR3 DNA: TGTGCCAGCAGCCCTCTGCACGCGAACACCGGGGAGCTGTTTTTT.

At least ten counts were recorded for this clonotype. The chain joins TRBV6-2 or TRBV6-3 to TRBJ1-5; perhaps TRBD1 as D (6 bases). The length of the CDR3 is 15 residues. The germline V and J ends were trimmed by 2 bases and 1 base, with 9 bases remaining between them. The germline gives CDR1 MNHEY, CDR2 SVGEGT. The CDR3 DNA sequence: TGTGCCAGCAGTTACGGGACAAAAAGCAATCAGCCCCAGCATTTT. This translates into CASSYGTKSNQPQHF.

This clonotype was recorded at least ten times. CDR3 sequence: CASSSGGIAETQYF. The DNA of the CDR3 is TGTGCCAGCAGCTCCGGGGGGATTGCGGAGACCCAGTACTTC. V gene TRBV7-2 combines with J gene TRBJ2-5; the match to TRBD2 covers 7 bases. The V segment lost 4 bases and the J segment 5 bases; nucleotides outside the gene matches: 7. Per germline, CDR1 SGHTA and CDR2 FQGNSA. The CDR3 consists of 14 residues.

This clonotype was seen repeatedly, ten times or more. The chain uses TRBV20-1 and TRBJ2-1, with D uncertain. The V end lost 4 bases, the J end lost 0 bases, and 13 bases lay between the germline ends. Germline V gene data show CDR1 as DFQATT and CDR2 as SNEGSKA (reference sequence). This CDR3 is built from 15 residues. The CDR3 reads CSATPYKGSYNEQFF. CDR3 DNA: TGCAGTGCTACACCATACAAGGGCTCCTACAATGAGCAGTTCTTC.

This clonotype showed up just once. At one boundary the junction diverges from the germline segment, which might be a read error. The chain couples TRBV5-1 to TRBJ1-2, with 8 bases fitting TRBD1. This CDR3 contains 13 residues. Germline V gene lookup returns CDR1 SGHRS and CDR2 YFSETQ. The CDR3 is CASSSDRAYGYSF. CDR3 bases: TGCGCCAGCAGTTCGGACAGGGCCTATGGCTACTCCTTC.

This clonotype showed up just once. A much larger clone differs from this one at a single base, so this may be a read error. This chain connects TRBV20-1 to TRBJ2-5, with D perhaps matching TRBD1 (6 bases). This CDR3 has 13 residues. Germline-derived CDR1 and CDR2 are DFQATT and SNEGSKA (reference sequence). The CDR3 coding sequence is TGCAGTGCTAGTGTACAGGGACGAGAGACCCAGAACTTC. Protein: CSASVQGRETQNF.

The chain employs TRBV28 and TRBJ2-7; tentative D call: TRBD1 (6 bases). V lost 7 bases and J lost 9, with 16 bases in between. CDR1 is MDHEN, CDR2 SYDVKM, per germline. CDR3 size: 12 residues. The CDR3 loop reads CASKTGLVAQYF. CDR3 nucleotides: TGTGCCAGCAAAACAGGGTTGGTTGCGCAGTACTTC.

Only a few counts were recorded for this clonotype. V and J are TRBV5-1 and TRBJ2-6; D gene ambiguous. V was clipped by 7 bases and J by 1 base, with 12 bases between them. This CDR3 spans 15 amino acids. Germline V gene data show CDR1 as SGHRS and CDR2 as YFSETQ. The CDR3 DNA reads as TGCGCCAGCTCGTGGGCACAATCTGGGGCCAACGTCCTGACTTTC. It specifies CASSWAQSGANVLTF.

This clonotype was detected many times. The V gene is TRBV30, the J gene TRBJ1-5, with 10 nucleotides matching TRBD1. V shed 3 bases and J 0 bases; nucleotides not matched to a gene: 8. This CDR3 contains 17 residues. The germline CDR1 and CDR2 sequences are GTSNPN and SVGIG (reference sequence). The CDR3 region has the DNA TGTGCCTGGAGGGCCCGGGACAGGGGATATAGCAATCAGCCCCAGCATTTT. Translated, it gives CAWRARDRGYSNQPQHF.

This clonotype was found many times. The CDR3: CASSLGARENTEAFF. Here the CDR3 DNA reads TGTGCCAGCAGCTTAGGGGCCAGGGAGAACACTGAAGCTTTCTTT. The V call is TRBV11-2, the J call TRBJ1-1; TRBD1 might be the D (5 bases). Germline V gene lookup returns CDR1 SGHAT and CDR2 FQNNGV. V was cut by 1 base and J by 1 base, with 10 bases left in between. The CDR3 runs to 15 residues.

This clonotype has at least ten counts. V and J are TRBV9 and TRBJ2-1, with 7 nucleotides matching TRBD1. Trimming removed 3 bases from V and 0 bases from J; junction bases left unmatched: 3. From germline, CDR1 is SGDLS and CDR2 YYNGEE. The CDR3 runs 15 residues. CDR3 loop: CASSGQGISYNEQFF. The CDR3 nucleotides are TGTGCCAGCAGCGGACAGGGAATCTCCTACAATGAGCAGTTCTTC. The full variable domain, in which reference TRBV9 and TRBJ2-1 provide the parts outside the CDR3, is DSGVTQTPKHLITATGQRVTLRCSPRSGDLSVYWYQQSLDQGLQFLIQYYNGEERAKGNILERFSAQQFPDLHSELNLSSLELGDSALYFCASSGQGISYNEQFFGPGTRLTVL.

This clonotype was found many times. The rearrangement joins TRBV15 to TRBJ2-7; tentative D call: TRBD2 (6 bases). Trimming shortened V by 4 bases and J by 10 bases, and 20 bases separated the two germline ends. The CDR3 consists of 14 residues. Looked up from germline, CDR1 is LNHNV and CDR2 is YYDKDF (reference sequence). The CDR3 DNA reads as TGTGCCACCAGCACGGGGGACCCCCGAGGTATTCAGTACTTC. It translates to CATSTGDPRGIQYF.

This clonotype was picked up many times. V and J are TRBV20-1 and TRBJ1-3; D is undetermined. The CDR3 covers 13 residues. Trimming shortened V by 4 bases and J by 4 bases, and 11 bases separated the two germline ends. Germline V gene sequence: CDR1 DFQATT, CDR2 SNEGSKA (reference sequence). CDR3 region: CSATAESGNTIYF. The CDR3 region has the DNA TGCAGTGCTACTGCGGAGTCGGGAAACACCATATATTTT.

This clonotype was observed at least ten times. This sequence joins TRBV4-1 and TRBJ2-1; no firm D call. V gave up 1 base and J gave up 1 base, with 11 bases separating them. Germline loops: CDR1 MGHRA, CDR2 YSYEKL. This CDR3 contains 16 residues. The CDR3 spells CASSQADIVSYNEQFF. As DNA, the CDR3 is TGCGCCAGCAGCCAAGCTGATATAGTGTCCTACAATGAGCAGTTCTTC.

In this sample, this clonotype turned up many times. The gene calls are TRBV28 and TRBJ1-2, with no clear D. Germline lookup yields CDR1 MDHEN and CDR2 SYDVKM. The CDR3 contains 13 residues. V shed 2 bases and J shed 11 bases, with 15 bases lying between them. The CDR3 DNA reads as TGTGCCAGCAGTTTACTTCAAGTTATGTGGTACACCTTC. Amino acids: CASSLLQVMWYTF.

J is TRBJ1-6 and V is TRBV20-1; weak D call: TRBD1 (6 bases). The CDR3 loop spans 13 amino acids. Per the germline V gene, CDR1 is DFQATT and CDR2 is SNEGSKA (reference sequence). The V end lost 1 base, the J end lost 7 bases, and 8 bases lay between the germline ends. The CDR3 reads CSARAGVNSPLHF. In DNA form, the CDR3 reads TGCAGTGCTAGAGCAGGGGTCAATTCACCCCTCCACTTT.

This clonotype was counted at least ten times. The chain recombines TRBV7-9 with TRBJ2-2, with D hard to call. Germline assignment: CDR1 SEHNR and CDR2 FQNEAQ (reference sequence). Trimming removed 5 bases at V and 4 bases at J, with 8 bases between. This CDR3 comprises 13 residues. The CDR3 coding sequence is TGTGCCAGCAGCCTGACTGGCACCGGGGAGCTGTTTTTT. This codes for CASSLTGTGELFF.